The 6 T cell receptor beta chains in this list originate from one sample, sequenced in a study of blood T cells in healthy people across ages. A second PCR, run for roughly 7 to 11 cycles, used a sample-barcoded 5' primer plus a J-beta primer mix. TCRdb independently ran MiXCR on the 5' RACE reads; one entry per CDR3 protein. The sample comprises about a million distinct CDR3 sequences, under 40% of which are singletons, and roughly 14% rests with the top ten. Material: blood. These receptors were obtained from a man aged 18-30 years in good health.

This clonotype came up a few times. This rearrangement joins TRBV28 to TRBJ1-5; D possibly corresponds to TRBD1 (5 bases). CDR1 is MDHEN, CDR2 SYDVKM, per germline. Trimming cost V 6 bases and J 4 bases, with 16 bases left between them. The CDR3 spans 15 residues. CDR3 coding DNA: TGTGCCAGCAGCTTAGGGCAGGGTTGGAATCAGCCCCAGCATTTT. Translated: CASSLGQGWNQPQHF.

This clonotype appeared once. The chain has TRBV28 and TRBJ2-2, with D perhaps TRBD1 or TRBD2 (5 bases each). The germline V gene has CDR1 MDHEN and CDR2 SYDVKM. The CDR3 has 15 residues. V was clipped by 10 bases and J by 5 bases, with 20 bases between them. The CDR3 DNA follows: TGTGCCATCCCGGACTCCTCTAAGGGGACCGGGGAGCTGTTTTTT. This codes for CAIPDSSKGTGELFF.

The chain uses TRBV18 and TRBJ1-2; possible D gene TRBD1, 5 bases. V lost 1 base, J lost 4 bases, and 13 bases lay in between. The V gene's germline CDR1 is KGHSH and CDR2 LQKENI. The length of the CDR3 is 15 residues. The CDR3 DNA reads as TGTGCCAGCTCACCACGTACGGGCGACAGCTATGGCTACACCTTC. Translating gives CASSPRTGDSYGYTF.

With regard to this clonotype: This is likely a read error, given that the CDR3 carries no conserved phenylalanine or tryptophan at its end. The chain links TRBV6-2 or TRBV6-3 to TRBJ2-4, with 7 bases that match TRBD1. The better agreement between TRBJ2-7 and the DNA end casts doubt on the J call. Per the germline V gene, CDR1 is MNHEY and CDR2 is SVGEGT. The CDR3 covers 16 residues. CDR3 nucleotides: TGTGCCAGCAGTTATTCCCGGGACAGAGATTTCTACGAGCAGTACTCC. This sequence encodes CASSYSRDRDFYEQYS.

This clonotype was recorded a few times. This sequence joins TRBV6-2 or TRBV6-3 and TRBJ2-3; D unresolved. V was pared by 6 bases and J by 0 bases, with 16 bases between. The CDR3 has 16 residues. Germline CDR1 MNHEY, CDR2 SVGEGT. The DNA for the CDR3 is TGTGCCAGCAGCCCTACTCCCGGGCTCAGCACAGATACGCAGTATTTT. Protein product: CASSPTPGLSTDTQYF.

The chain combines TRBV5-1 with TRBJ1-1, with TRBD1 as a possible D gene (6 bases). The CDR3 length is 15 residues. Germline V lookup: CDR1 SGHRS, CDR2 YFSETQ. V was cut by 2 bases and J by 4 bases, with 15 bases left in between. CDR3 amino acids: CASSFLQGRSTEAFF. CDR3 sequence (DNA): TGCGCCAGCAGCTTCCTACAGGGTAGGAGCACTGAAGCTTTCTTT.